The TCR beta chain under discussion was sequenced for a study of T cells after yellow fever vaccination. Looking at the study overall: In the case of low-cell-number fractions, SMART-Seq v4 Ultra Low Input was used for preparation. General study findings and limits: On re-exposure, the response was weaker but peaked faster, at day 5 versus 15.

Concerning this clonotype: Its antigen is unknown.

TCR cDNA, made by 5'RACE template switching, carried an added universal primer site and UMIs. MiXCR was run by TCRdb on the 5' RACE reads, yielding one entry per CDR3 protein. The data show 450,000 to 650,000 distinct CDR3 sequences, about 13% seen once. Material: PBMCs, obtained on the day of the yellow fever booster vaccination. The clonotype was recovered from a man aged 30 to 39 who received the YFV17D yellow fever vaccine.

The CDR3, as DNA: TGCGCCAGCAGCTTGAGGACGGATTACAATGAGCAGTTCTTC. Its translation is CASSLRTDYNEQFF. The chain employs TRBV5-1 and TRBJ2-1; unclear D gene. The CDR3 has 14 amino acids. V shed 1 base and J shed 4 bases, with 9 bases lying between them. Germline V lookup: CDR1 SGHRS, CDR2 YFSETQ.